This T cell receptor (beta chain) was sequenced during a study of high-grade serous ovarian cancer treatment subgroups. Overall study context: Samples averaged around 14,000 reads and around 7,000 unique TCR beta rearrangements. Broader study findings: Without spatial data, bulk sequencing limits insight into HGSC tumor diversity.

In this sample, this clone turned up a few times. What it binds is unknown. Tumor samples were obtained before definitive surgery or chemotherapy. In germline, CDR1 is SGHTA, CDR2 FQGNSA. V was clipped by 5 bases and J by 6 bases; unmatched bases: 12. The CDR3 has 15 amino acids. Sequenced by immunoSEQ multiplex PCR; TCRdb stores in-frame clones only, minus some. The table records about 15,000 clones, approximately 87% of them present only once. Input material: tumor tissue. This receptor was taken from a human donor with high-grade serous ovarian cancer. V and J are TRBV7-2 and TRBJ2-7; 8 bases fit TRBD1. The CDR3 DNA reads as TGTGCCAGCAGCCCACAGGGGACAGGCCCTAGCGAGCAGTACTTC. Protein product: CASSPQGTGPSEQYF.